Each of the 32 T cell receptor beta chains below was sequenced from the same sample in a study of blood T cell repertoires in COVID-19 (dated by TCRdb to the early 2020s). Receptors were amplified or captured by the immunoSEQ multiplex PCR assay. TCRdb provides this immuneACCESS table in a form limited to in-frame rearrangements. Some clones are lacking; in checked studies, under half of them reflect an unresolved V gene, and why the rest are absent is not known. This sample comprises roughly 180,000 clones, less than 90% of them detected only once. Around 2.3% of the sample goes to the ten largest clones. Specimen: peripheral blood. The receptor set was obtained from a man aged 65 to 85 with active or convalescent COVID-19.

Comment on this clone: The germline gene is not matched at one end of the junction; a read error may be the cause. This chain joins TRBV12-3 or TRBV12-4 and TRBJ2-1, with 7 bases fitting TRBD2. The CDR3 spans 12 residues. The CDR3 here is CASSRDYHEQFF. CDR3 bases: TGTGCCAGCAGTCGGGACTACCATGAGCAGTTCTTC.

V gene TRBV6-5 combines with J gene TRBJ1-4; the match to TRBD1 covers 7 bases. The CDR3 consists of 15 residues. With V trimmed by 5 bases and J by 0 bases, 3 bases remained unmatched. Germline V gene data show CDR1 as MNHEY and CDR2 as SVGAGI. Written as DNA, the CDR3 is TGTGCCAGCAGTCGAGGGGGCGCAACTAATGAAAAACTGTTTTTT. It encodes CASSRGGATNEKLFF.

The J gene is TRBJ1-3, the V gene TRBV28; D possibly corresponds to TRBD1 (5 bases). This CDR3 is built from 14 residues. CDR1 and CDR2 from the germline V gene are MDHEN and SYDVKM. V was clipped by 2 bases and J by 7 bases, with 12 bases between them. CDR3 protein: CASSLAQGGNTIYF. The DNA for the CDR3 is TGTGCCAGCAGTTTAGCCCAGGGAGGGAACACCATATATTTT.

Note on this clone: A read error may account for a junction end that differs from germline. The rearrangement uses TRBV7-9 and TRBJ1-2, with D tentatively TRBD1 (5 bases). This CDR3 contains 13 residues. Germline assignment: CDR1 SEHNR and CDR2 FQNEAQ (reference sequence). CDR3 amino acids: CASSSLGGDPLLF. The CDR3 nucleotides are TGTGCCAGCAGCTCACTGGGGGGGGACCCACTTCTCTTC.

V is TRBV7-2 and J is TRBJ2-7, with 9 bases fitting TRBD1. CDR1 and CDR2 (germline): SGHTA, FQGNSA. Trimming cost V 2 bases and J 2 bases; bases outside gene matches: 7. This CDR3 comprises 16 residues. DNA of the CDR3: TGTGCCAGCAGCTTATGGTCGGGGACAGGGACCTACGAGCAGTACTTC. This sequence encodes CASSLWSGTGTYEQYF.

By sample fraction, this clone is medium-sized. The sample contains more than one DNA sequence encoding this CDR3. The rearrangement uses TRBV5-1 and TRBJ1-6; the match to TRBD1 covers 9 bases. V shed 2 bases, J shed 9 bases, and the junction held 6 bases outside the gene matches. CDR3 size: 15 residues. Germline-derived CDR1 and CDR2 are SGHRS and YFSETQ. In nucleotides, the CDR3 is TGCGCCAGCAGCTTAAAGGGACAGGGATCTTCACCCCTCCACTTT. It encodes CASSLKGQGSSPLHF.

The chain uses TRBV30 and TRBJ2-1; possible D gene TRBD1, 5 bases. The germline V and J ends were trimmed by 4 bases and 4 bases, with 20 bases remaining between them. Germline V gene sequence: CDR1 GTSNPN, CDR2 SVGIG (reference sequence). CDR3 length: 16 amino acids. CDR3 in amino acids: CAWKPLGQGGYNEQFF. CDR3 bases: TGTGCCTGGAAACCCCTCGGGCAGGGCGGTTACAATGAGCAGTTCTTC.

This clone was detected a few times. The chain employs TRBV10-3 and TRBJ1-3; perhaps TRBD1 as D (6 bases). The V end lost 2 bases, the J end lost 11 bases, and 13 bases lay between the germline ends. The germline V gene has CDR1 ENHRY and CDR2 SYGVKD. The CDR3 consists of 13 residues. The CDR3 nucleotides read TGTGCCATCAGTGAGCTTGATACAGGGTCCATATATTTT. As protein: CAISELDTGSIYF.

The chain joins TRBV11-3 to TRBJ2-6; no definite D call. Trimming removed 5 bases at V and 4 bases at J, with 6 bases between. CDR3 length equals 13 residues. Germline V CDR1 and CDR2: SGHNT, YENEEA. The CDR3 DNA reads as TGTGCCAGCAGCGACACAGGGGCCAACGTCCTGACTTTC. Protein product: CASSDTGANVLTF.

This clone was counted once. V is TRBV11-2 and J is TRBJ1-4, with 8 nucleotides matching TRBD1. With V trimmed by 5 bases and J by 7 bases, 9 bases remained unmatched. Germline values: CDR1 SGHAT, CDR2 FQNNGV. The CDR3 has 15 residues. The CDR3 loop reads CASSTGTGSFEKLFF. CDR3 sequence (DNA): TGTGCCAGCAGCACCGGGACAGGTTCATTTGAAAAACTGTTTTTT.

This sequence joins TRBV28 and TRBJ1-2; 7 bases are shared with TRBD1. The CDR3 is 14 amino acids. J lost 6 bases, V lost 6 bases, and 10 bases had no gene match. Germline lookup yields CDR1 MDHEN and CDR2 SYDVKM. This chain's CDR3 is CASRSTGRGDGYTF. As DNA, the CDR3 is TGTGCCAGCAGATCGACAGGGCGGGGAGATGGCTACACCTTC.

V and J are TRBV28 and TRBJ2-1; 7 bases are a match to TRBD1. The CDR3 spans 16 residues. Trimming took 3 bases from V and 2 from J; bases not matched to a gene: 7. CDR1 is MDHEN and CDR2 is SYDVKM in the germline V gene. CDR3 sequence reads: CASSFPRQGPYNEQFF. The CDR3 DNA reads as TGTGCCAGCAGTTTCCCCCGACAGGGCCCCTACAATGAGCAGTTCTTC.

The chain uses TRBV2 and TRBJ1-6; D unresolved. The CDR3 loop spans 16 amino acids. Trimming left V 1 base short and J 2 bases short, with 9 bases between. Per the germline V gene, CDR1 is SNHLY and CDR2 is FYNNEI. The CDR3 sequence is CASSEGGGAYNSPLHF. In nucleotides, the CDR3 is TGTGCCAGCAGTGAAGGGGGAGGTGCCTATAATTCACCCCTCCACTTT.

The genes are TRBV27 and TRBJ2-3, with D possibly matching TRBD1 (5 bases). The CDR3 consists of 17 residues. CDR1 MNHEY and CDR2 SMNVEV come from the germline V gene (reference sequence). The V end lost 5 bases, the J end lost 0 bases, and 18 bases lay between the germline ends. This CDR3 is CASSTTPPGWSTDTQYF. CDR3 DNA sequence: TGTGCCAGCAGTACGACCCCTCCAGGGTGGAGCACAGATACGCAGTATTTT.

The V gene is TRBV7-9, the J gene TRBJ2-7, with D perhaps matching TRBD1 (6 bases). This CDR3 contains 14 residues. Looked up from germline, CDR1 is SEHNR and CDR2 is FQNEAQ (reference sequence). Trimming shortened V by 5 bases and J by 7 bases, and 18 bases separated the two germline ends. The CDR3 DNA follows: TGTGCCAGCAGCGTACCGGACAGTCCTCGGGAGCAGTACTTC. This codes for CASSVPDSPREQYF. Based on the CDR3 plus reference TRBV7-9 and TRBJ2-7, the full variable domain is DTGVSQNPRHKITKRGQNVTFRCDPISEHNRLYWYRQTLGQGPEFLTYFQNEAQLEKSRLLSDRFSAERPKGSFSTLEIQRTEQGDSAMYLCASSVPDSPREQYFGPGTRLTVT.

This sequence joins TRBV2 and TRBJ2-7; weak D call: TRBD2 (6 bases). Trimming removed 5 bases from V and 0 bases from J, with 11 bases in between. Per germline, CDR1 SNHLY and CDR2 FYNNEI. The CDR3 spans 14 residues. The CDR3 spells CASSFRGTSYEQYF. The CDR3 DNA follows: TGTGCCAGCAGTTTTCGGGGGACCTCCTACGAGCAGTACTTC.

V and J are TRBV5-1 and TRBJ2-2, with D tentatively TRBD1 (6 bases). The germline V gene has CDR1 SGHRS and CDR2 YFSETQ. Trimming removed 4 bases at V and 5 bases at J, with 15 bases between. There are 15 residues in the CDR3. CDR3 amino acids: CASSPTGLYTGELFF. As DNA, the CDR3 is TGCGCCAGCAGCCCGACAGGATTATATACCGGGGAGCTGTTTTTT. Looking up the rest from reference TRBV5-1 and TRBJ2-2 gives the full variable domain: KAGVTQTPRYLIKTRGQQVTLSCSPISGHRSVSWYQQTPGQGLQFLFEYFSETQRNKGNFPGRFSGRQFSNSRSEMNVSTLELGDSALYLCASSPTGLYTGELFFGEGSRLTVL.

This chain links TRBV29-1 with TRBJ1-6; D not resolved. The CDR3 is 11 residues long. V was clipped by 5 bases and J by 17 bases, with 16 bases between them. CDR1 and CDR2 (germline): SQVTM, ANQGSEA. The CDR3 protein is CSVRQGGSVHF. For the CDR3, the DNA is TGCAGCGTTCGACAAGGAGGCTCGGTCCACTTT.

CDR3 nucleotides: TGTGCCATCAGGTTGGGAGAGTATAATTCACCCCTCCACTTT. The encoded protein is CAIRLGEYNSPLHF. This chain links TRBV10-3 with TRBJ1-6; D gene ambiguous. The CDR3 extends over 14 amino acids. CDR1 and CDR2 (germline): ENHRY, SYGVKD. Trimming took 6 bases from V and 4 from J, leaving 10 bases between them.

The chain joins TRBV7-2 to TRBJ2-4; 9 bases line up with TRBD2. V was clipped by 2 bases and J by 7 bases; unmatched bases: 12. The CDR3 is 17 amino acids. Germline-derived CDR1 and CDR2 are SGHTA and FQGNSA. The CDR3: CASSLRGGAGERNIQYF. The DNA for the CDR3 is TGTGCCAGCAGCTTACGCGGGGGGGCCGGGGAGAGGAACATTCAGTACTTC.

The chain uses TRBV5-3 and TRBJ1-5, with TRBD1 as a possible D gene (5 bases). TRBV5-3 is identified as an open reading frame with a role that is uncertain. The CDR3 runs to 15 residues. The V and J ends lost 4 bases and 0 bases respectively, with 11 bases between them. The CDR3 here is CARSIDSYSNQPQHF. The CDR3 DNA reads as TGTGCCAGAAGCATCGACAGCTATAGCAATCAGCCCCAGCATTTT.

The chain employs TRBV6-5 and TRBJ1-2, with TRBD1 identical over 8 bases. CDR1 MNHEY and CDR2 SVGAGI come from the germline V gene. There are 14 residues in the CDR3. Germline trimming cut 5 bases from V and 4 bases from J; bases unmatched to any gene: 6. CDR3 nucleotides: TGTGCCAGCAGTAAGGGACAGGCAATCTATGGCTACACCTTC. Protein product: CASSKGQAIYGYTF.

The CDR3, as DNA: TGTGCCAGCTCACCCGGGACTCCCGACGGAAGGGGCTACACCTTC. This codes for CASSPGTPDGRGYTF. The chain carries TRBV18 and TRBJ1-2, with D maybe TRBD1 (5 bases). Germline V gene sequence: CDR1 KGHSH, CDR2 LQKENI. With 3 bases removed from V and 8 bases from J, the gap between germline ends came to 19 bases. This CDR3 region has 15 residues.

The gene calls are TRBV7-2 and TRBJ1-5, with D unresolved. The CDR3 has 14 amino acids. V gave up 3 bases and J gave up 2 bases, with 8 bases separating them. The V gene's germline CDR1 is SGHTA and CDR2 FQGNSA. The CDR3 coding sequence is TGTGCCAGCAGCTTCGCGGTCGGCAATCAGCCCCAGCATTTT. This sequence encodes CASSFAVGNQPQHF. Full variable domain (rest looked up from reference TRBV7-2 and TRBJ1-5): GAGVSQSPSNKVTEKGKDVELRCDPISGHTALYWYRQSLGQGLEFLIYFQGNSAPDKSGLPSDRFSAERTGGSVSTLTIQRTQQEDSAVYLCASSFAVGNQPQHFGDGTRLSIL.

The chain joins TRBV5-1 to TRBJ2-3, with 7 nucleotides matching TRBD2. Germline CDR1 is SGHRS and CDR2 is YFSETQ. V was pared by 0 bases and J by 2 bases, with 6 bases of the junction left unmatched. The CDR3 sequence is 16 residues long. The CDR3 loop reads CASSLAASGYTDTQYF. CDR3 nucleotides: TGCGCCAGCAGCTTGGCCGCTAGCGGATACACAGATACGCAGTATTTT.

The rearrangement joins TRBV5-7 to TRBJ1-1; D perhaps matches TRBD1 (5 bases). TRBV5-7 is sorted into the ORF group, with uncertain function. The V end lost 5 bases, the J end lost 0 bases, and 20 bases lay between the germline ends. This CDR3 has 17 residues. CDR3 sequence (DNA): TGTGCCAGCAGTTATTCGACAGCGGGCAATCTGAACACTGAAGCTTTCTTT. Residues: CASSYSTAGNLNTEAFF.

This chain uses TRBV28 with TRBJ1-1; 10 bases match TRBD1. CDR3 length equals 16 residues. CDR1 and CDR2 from the germline V gene are MDHEN and SYDVKM. Unmatched junction bases numbered 8, after V lost 6 bases and J lost 1 base. The CDR3 DNA sequence: TGTGCCAGCAGCAAAGGGACAGGGGCGCAGAACACTGAAGCTTTCTTT. This sequence encodes CASSKGTGAQNTEAFF.

V usage is TRBV6-6 and J usage is TRBJ1-1, with TRBD1 matching over 10 bases. CDR3 size: 16 residues. J was trimmed by 1 base and V by 5 bases; bases with no gene match: 7. Germline V gene sequence: CDR1 MNHNY, CDR2 SVGAGI (reference sequence). CDR3: CASSTGQGQSNTEAFF. CDR3 bases: TGTGCCAGCAGTACGGGACAGGGGCAGTCGAACACTGAAGCTTTCTTT.

V usage is TRBV6-5 and J usage is TRBJ1-6; D is unclear. The germline V gene has CDR1 MNHEY and CDR2 SVGAGI. There are 15 residues in the CDR3. V shed 7 bases and J shed 0 bases, with 10 bases lying between them. CDR3 nucleotide sequence: TGTGCCAGCATGGGCCCGAGCTCCTATAATTCACCCCTCCACTTT. As protein: CASMGPSSYNSPLHF.

The CDR3 is CASSATSHNEQFF. The CDR3 nucleotides read TGTGCCAGCAGCGCCACTTCCCACAATGAGCAGTTCTTC. V and J are TRBV9 and TRBJ2-1; unclear D gene. Trimming pared 3 bases from V and 5 bases from J, leaving 9 bases between. Per germline, CDR1 SGDLS and CDR2 YYNGEE. The CDR3 extends over 13 amino acids.

J is TRBJ2-1 and V is TRBV9; no definite D call. The germline V gene has CDR1 SGDLS and CDR2 YYNGEE. The CDR3 runs 14 residues. The V and J ends lost 2 bases and 2 bases respectively, with 8 bases between them. The CDR3 sequence: CASSVASTYNEQFF. CDR3 coding DNA: TGTGCCAGCAGCGTGGCTAGTACCTACAATGAGCAGTTCTTC.

The chain joins TRBV29-1 to TRBJ1-2, with D tentatively TRBD1 (5 bases). Germline CDR1 reads SQVTM; CDR2 reads ANQGSEA. This CDR3 region has 12 residues. Deletions cut 4 bases from V and 4 bases from J, with 10 bases between. The CDR3 region is CSVVDGAYGYTF. DNA of the CDR3: TGCAGCGTTGTAGATGGGGCCTATGGCTACACCTTC.